A selection of T cell receptor beta chains follows, all from one sample in a study of CD8+ T cells in alopecia areata. Method: immunoSEQ multiplex PCR; TCRdb's copy keeps in-frame clones and lacks some. The sample lists fewer than 70,000 clones, 44% occurring once. Sequencing was carried out using NKG2D-low CD8+ T cells sorted from blood. The receptors were gathered from a human donor with alopecia areata. Both conserved end residues are part of each CDR3. D genes are given only for firm matches. Some rows have no size entry. The others give once, few or many, or a class for an expanded clone.

j_call,d_call,clone_size,v_call,cdr3_nt,cdr3_aa
TRBJ2-3,-,-,TRBV2,TGTGCCAGCAAGGGGGGCCGAGATACGCAGTATTTT,CASKGGRDTQYF
TRBJ2-7,-,-,TRBV7-9,TGTGCCAGCAGCTTAGCCGACGCACTCTCCTACGAGCAGTACTTC,CASSLADALSYEQYF
TRBJ2-7,-,-,TRBV7-9,TGTGCCAGCAGCTTATCGCTACAACCTTACGAGCAGTACTTC,CASSLSLQPYEQYF
TRBJ2-1,TRBD1,-,TRBV5-1,TGCGCCAGCAGCTTTTCCGACAGGGGGTTTGATGAGCAGTTCTTC,CASSFSDRGFDEQFF
TRBJ2-7,-,-,TRBV11-2,TGTGCCAGCAGCCGCTTTGTCAGGCCGGACTACGAGCAGTACTTC,CASSRFVRPDYEQYF
TRBJ2-3,-,few,TRBV29-1,TGCAGCGTTGAAGGGAGACCCGACACAGATACGCAGTATTTT,CSVEGRPDTDTQYF
TRBJ2-3,TRBD2,-,TRBV5-5,TGTGCCAGCAGCGTGGGACTAGCTCCCGATACGCAGTATTTT,CASSVGLAPDTQYF
TRBJ2-7,TRBD2,-,TRBV9,TGTGCCAGCAGCGATGAGGGAGGGAACTACGAGCAGTACTTC,CASSDEGGNYEQYF
TRBJ2-3,-,-,TRBV6-6,TGTGCCAGCAGTTACGCCTGGGATACGCAGTATTTT,CASSYAWDTQYF
TRBJ2-1,TRBD2,-,TRBV2,TGTGCCACCCGGACTAGCGGGAGCTCCTACAATGAGCAGTTCTTC,CATRTSGSSYNEQFF
TRBJ2-1,TRBD1,-,TRBV4-1,TGCGCCAGCAGCCAAGATTTCGGCTTTGGGACAGGGGGATATGAGCAGTTCTTC,CASSQDFGFGTGGYEQFF
TRBJ2-5,-,-,TRBV9,TGTGCCAGCAGCGTAGCGAAGGAGCAAGAGACCCAGTACTTC,CASSVAKEQETQYF
TRBJ2-7,TRBD2,-,TRBV7-2,TGTGCCAGCAGCTTAGACCCGGGACTATTTGAATACGAGCAGTACTTC,CASSLDPGLFEYEQYF
TRBJ2-1,-,few,TRBV2,TGTGCCAGCAGGGTCTACAATGAGCAGTTCTTC,CASRVYNEQFF
TRBJ2-3,-,-,TRBV7-3,TGTGCCAGCAGCTCAGGGCAGGACCTCACAGATACGCAGTATTTT,CASSSGQDLTDTQYF
TRBJ2-5,TRBD2,few,TRBV29-1,TGCAGCGTTGCGCTAGCGGAACCTCAAGAGACCCAGTACTTC,CSVALAEPQETQYF
TRBJ1-1,-,-,TRBV6-4,TGTGCCAGCAGTGAGGCTGGCGGGCTGGGCACTGAAGCTTTCTTT,CASSEAGGLGTEAFF
TRBJ2-3,TRBD2,-,TRBV27,TGTGCCAGCAGTCCCTCCGGGACTAGCGGGAGCACGCAGTATTTT,CASSPSGTSGSTQYF
TRBJ1-2,-,-,TRBV6-6,TGTGCCAGCAGTTACACCCCTGTTGAGGTGGGGTATGGCTACACCTTC,CASSYTPVEVGYGYTF